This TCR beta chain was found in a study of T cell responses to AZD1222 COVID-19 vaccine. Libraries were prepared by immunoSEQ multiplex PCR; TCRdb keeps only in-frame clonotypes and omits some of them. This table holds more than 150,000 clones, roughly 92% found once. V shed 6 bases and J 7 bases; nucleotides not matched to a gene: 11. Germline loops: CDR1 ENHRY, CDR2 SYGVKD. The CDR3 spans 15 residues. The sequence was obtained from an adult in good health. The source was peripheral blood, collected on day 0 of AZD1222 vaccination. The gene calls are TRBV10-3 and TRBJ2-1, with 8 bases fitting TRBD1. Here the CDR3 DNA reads TGTGCCATCAGCCGGACGGACAGGGCTGAGAATGAGCAGTTCTTC. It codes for CAISRTDRAENEQFF.